The 30 T cell receptor beta chains in this list originate from one sample, sequenced in a study of response to subunit inactivated influenza vaccine. TCRdb analysed the RT-PCR reads with MiXCR anew, one entry per CDR3 protein. The repertoire holds around 470,000 distinct CDR3 sequences, with under 8.5% as singletons. The sample was PBMCs from blood, taken roughly 24 months after vaccination. The receptor source for this set is a man aged 45-69 years who received an inactivated influenza vaccine.

This clonotype was observed a handful of times. The gene calls are TRBV9 and TRBJ2-1, with 8 nucleotides matching TRBD2. With V trimmed by 2 bases and J by 9 bases, 10 bases remained unmatched. The length of the CDR3 is 15 residues. CDR1 is SGDLS, CDR2 YYNGEE, per germline. The chain's CDR3 is CASSVMVSGMGEQFF. The CDR3, as DNA: TGTGCCAGCAGCGTTATGGTTAGCGGGATGGGTGAGCAGTTCTTC.

A few counts support this clonotype. This chain joins TRBV20-1 and TRBJ2-1; 11 bases line up with TRBD2. Trimming took 5 bases from V and 7 from J; bases not matched to a gene: 1. The CDR3 is 12 residues long. The germline CDR1 and CDR2 sequences are DFQATT and SNEGSKA (reference sequence). The CDR3 nucleotides are TGCAGTGCTTCTAGCGGGGGGAATGAGCAGTTCTTC. Protein: CSASSGGNEQFF.

This chain joins TRBV11-1 and TRBJ1-2; 7 bases fit TRBD1. Looked up from germline, CDR1 is SGHAT and CDR2 is FQDESV (reference sequence). V dropped 3 bases and J dropped 4; count of bases not matched to a gene: 8. CDR3 length equals 15 residues. The CDR3 nucleotides are TGTGCCAGCAGCTTCGGCGGGGACAGCCTCTATGGCTACACCTTC. As protein: CASSFGGDSLYGYTF. The whole variable domain, remainder taken from reference TRBV11-1 and TRBJ1-2, is EAEVAQSPRYKITEKSQAVAFWCDPISGHATLYWYRQILGQGPELLVQFQDESVVDDSQLPKDRFSAERLKGVDSTLKIQPAELGDSAMYLCASSFGGDSLYGYTFGSGTRLTVV.

Here the CDR3 DNA reads TGCAGCGTTGGAGACGGCCTGAAGCAGTTCTTC. This encodes CSVGDGLKQFF. The V gene is TRBV29-1, the J gene TRBJ2-1, with no clear D. The CDR3 totals 11 residues. Trimming took 4 bases from V and 11 from J, leaving 12 bases between them. CDR1 SQVTM and CDR2 ANQGSEA come from the germline V gene.

The chain employs TRBV20-1 and TRBJ1-1, with TRBD1 as a possible D gene (5 bases). Trimming cost V 8 bases and J 1 base, with 23 bases left between them. Germline V gene sequence: CDR1 DFQATT, CDR2 SNEGSKA (reference sequence). The CDR3 sequence is 16 residues long. CDR3 nucleotide sequence: TGCAGTCCCAGTGGGGGTGGCGGGGAGGCGAACACTGAAGCTTTCTTT. Protein sequence: CSPSGGGGEANTEAFF.

This clonotype showed up many times. This chain connects TRBV7-2 to TRBJ1-5, with D unclear. From germline, CDR1 is SGHTA and CDR2 FQGNSA. The ends were cut back, 0 bases at V and 4 bases at J, with 7 bases in the middle. This CDR3 has 14 amino acids. The CDR3 is CASSLAPTNQPQHF. CDR3 DNA sequence: TGTGCCAGCAGCTTAGCCCCAACGAATCAGCCCCAGCATTTT.

The rearrangement uses TRBV28 and TRBJ2-2; 9 positions agree with TRBD2. The CDR3 covers 14 residues. With 10 bases clipped from V and 5 bases from J, the junction kept 8 bases outside the gene matches. Germline V gene data show CDR1 as MDHEN and CDR2 as SYDVKM. CDR3 DNA: TGTGCCACAGCCCGCGGGGGGGCGACCGGGGAGCTGTTTTTT. It encodes CATARGGATGELFF.

This clonotype was detected a few times. The chain recombines TRBV30 with TRBJ2-5; 8 nucleotides line up with TRBD2. The CDR3 runs to 14 residues. V shed 4 bases, J shed 2 bases, and the junction held 6 bases outside the gene matches. From germline, CDR1 is GTSNPN and CDR2 SVGIG (reference sequence). In DNA, the CDR3 is TGTGCCTGGACCGGGACTAGGATTCAAGAGACCCAGTACTTC. Translation gives CAWTGTRIQETQYF.

This clonotype was observed at least ten times. This chain uses TRBV6-1 with TRBJ1-2; 7 nucleotides match TRBD1. V shed 4 bases and J 0 bases; nucleotides not matched to a gene: 5. CDR3 size: 15 residues. Germline loops: CDR1 MNHNS, CDR2 SASEGT. This chain's CDR3 is CASSGPGQTNYGYTF. In DNA, the CDR3 is TGTGCCAGCAGTGGACCGGGACAGACTAACTATGGCTACACCTTC.

This clonotype was observed many times. The chain carries TRBV5-1 and TRBJ2-3, with D possibly TRBD1 on 5 matching bases. Germline CDR1 SGHRS, CDR2 YFSETQ. The germline V and J ends were trimmed by 0 bases and 1 base, with 9 bases remaining between them. This CDR3 is 15 amino acids long. CDR3: CASSLGTGRTDTQYF. DNA of the CDR3: TGCGCCAGCAGCTTGGGAACAGGACGCACAGATACGCAGTATTTT.

This clonotype was seen only a few times. This chain joins TRBV4-3 and TRBJ2-1; TRBD1 matches at 8 bases. The germline V gene has CDR1 LGHNA and CDR2 YSLEER. J gave up 9 bases and V 2 bases, and 3 bases lay outside the gene matches. This CDR3 spans 13 amino acids. In DNA form, the CDR3 reads TGCGCCAGCAGCCAAACAGGGACAGGTGAGCAGTTCTTC. This gives the protein CASSQTGTGEQFF.

This chain links TRBV7-2 with TRBJ2-3, with 8 bases that match TRBD2. The CDR3 spans 17 residues. V shed 4 bases and J 0 bases; nucleotides not matched to a gene: 9. CDR1 and CDR2 from the germline V gene are SGHTA and FQGNSA. CDR3 in DNA: TGTGCCAGCAGCTCCAGAAGGGCGGGGGGAAGCACAGATACGCAGTATTTT. Its protein product is CASSSRRAGGSTDTQYF.

This clonotype was counted between two and nine times. The genes are TRBV3-1 and TRBJ2-3; D assignment may be TRBD1 or TRBD2 (5 bases each). In germline, CDR1 is LGHDT, CDR2 YNNKEL (reference sequence). The CDR3 spans 14 residues. V shed 1 base and J shed 1 base, with 6 bases lying between them. CDR3 residues: CASSQAGRTDTQYF. DNA of the CDR3: TGTGCCAGCAGCCAAGCGGGGCGCACAGATACGCAGTATTTT.

This clonotype was recorded at least ten times. The CDR3 sequence: CASSFGGGVEEQYF. CDR3 in DNA: TGTGCCAGCAGCTTCGGGGGAGGGGTGGAAGAGCAGTACTTC. The chain combines TRBV7-2 with TRBJ2-7; the match to TRBD2 covers 7 bases. Trimming took 3 bases from V and 7 from J; bases not matched to a gene: 9. The CDR3 has 14 residues. The V gene's germline CDR1 is SGHTA and CDR2 FQGNSA.

The chain carries TRBV18 and TRBJ1-6, with D unclear. The CDR3 length is 13 residues. V lost 2 bases to trimming and J lost 10 bases, with 9 bases between them. Germline CDR1 is KGHSH and CDR2 is LQKENI. The CDR3 nucleotides are TGTGCCAGCTCACCATTGGGTGACTCACCCCTCCACTTT. Translating gives CASSPLGDSPLHF.

In its sample, this clonotype was seen many times. The chain links TRBV10-3 to TRBJ2-7, with 7 bases aligning to TRBD2. The V and J ends lost 9 bases and 7 bases, in that order; junction bases with no gene match: 9. CDR3 size: 12 residues. Germline V gene sequence: CDR1 ENHRY, CDR2 SYGVKD. The CDR3 DNA reads as TGTGCCATAGCCACCTCAGCGGGGGAGCAGTACTTC. Translating it yields CAIATSAGEQYF.

The CDR3 sequence: CASSNSRTWALEKLFF. The CDR3 DNA is TGTGCCAGCAGTAACTCCCGGACGTGGGCGCTTGAAAAACTGTTTTTT. The chain couples TRBV12-3 or TRBV12-4 to TRBJ1-4; no definite D call. CDR3 length: 16 amino acids. V shed 5 bases and J shed 7 bases, with 20 bases lying between them.

This clonotype has just a few counts. CDR3 sequence: CASSLAPPGNGAFF. In DNA form, the CDR3 reads TGCGCCAGCAGCTTGGCGCCCCCGGGGAATGGAGCTTTCTTT. The V call is TRBV5-1, the J call TRBJ1-1, with D unresolved. V was shortened by 0 bases and J by 10 bases, with 16 bases between the two germline ends. CDR3 length: 14 residues. The germline V gene has CDR1 SGHRS and CDR2 YFSETQ.

In regard to this clonotype: The junction departs from the called germline gene at one end, perhaps through a read error. This sequence joins TRBV5-1 and TRBJ2-2; 14 positions match TRBD2. The CDR3 runs to 16 residues. CDR1 is SGHRS, CDR2 YFSETQ, per germline. The CDR3 nucleotides are TGCGCCAGCAGCATTGCGGGACTAGCGGGAGCCGGGGAGCTGCTTTTT. Protein sequence: CASSIAGLAGAGELLF.

This clonotype was picked up a small number of times. The chain employs TRBV29-1 and TRBJ1-2; a weak D match, TRBD1 (6 bases). V was cut by 7 bases and J by 2 bases, with 14 bases left in between. The CDR3 covers 13 residues. Looked up from germline, CDR1 is SQVTM and CDR2 is ANQGSEA. The CDR3 loop reads CSAGTGTNYGYTF. Written as DNA, the CDR3 is TGCAGCGCCGGTACAGGGACCAACTATGGCTACACCTTC.

This clonotype was seen at least ten times. The chain links TRBV6-6 to TRBJ2-7; weak D call: TRBD1 (6 bases). The V and J ends lost 5 bases and 6 bases respectively, with 14 bases between them. This CDR3 is 13 amino acids long. Germline CDR1 is MNHNY and CDR2 is SVGAGI (reference sequence). The CDR3 coding sequence is TGTGCCAGCAGTCGAATACAGGGATCCGAGCAGTACTTC. Its protein product is CASSRIQGSEQYF.

This clonotype was found a few times. The rearrangement links TRBV6-1 to TRBJ1-4; D is undetermined. V was shortened by 7 bases and J by 0 bases, with 15 bases between the two germline ends. The CDR3 length is 16 residues. CDR1 MNHNS and CDR2 SASEGT come from the germline V gene. The CDR3 bases are TGTGCCAGCAAAATCGCCTACTCTGCAACTAATGAAAAACTGTTTTTT. Protein sequence: CASKIAYSATNEKLFF.

This clonotype turned up a few times. One end of the junction varies from germline; a read error may be responsible. The chain carries TRBV14 and TRBJ2-4, with 8 bases matching TRBD2. The CDR3 runs 14 residues. CDR1 is SGHDN, CDR2 FVKESK, per germline. In DNA form, the CDR3 reads TGTGCCAGCAGCCATGGACTAGCCGAAAACATTCAGTACTTC. It is translated as CASSHGLAENIQYF.

At least ten counts were recorded for this clonotype. The rearrangement links TRBV25-1 to TRBJ2-2; no firm D call. With 6 bases removed from V and 4 bases from J, the gap between germline ends came to 9 bases. CDR1 is MGHDK and CDR2 is SYGVNS in the germline V gene. There are 13 residues in the CDR3. The CDR3: CASSLSLTGELFF. CDR3 nucleotide sequence: TGTGCCAGCAGCCTCAGCCTCACCGGGGAGCTGTTTTTT.

This clonotype turned up a few times. V and J are TRBV5-1 and TRBJ2-3; D is tentatively TRBD1 or TRBD2 (5 bases each). Trimming removed 3 bases from V and 3 bases from J, with 17 bases in between. The CDR3 loop spans 16 amino acids. CDR1 is SGHRS, CDR2 YFSETQ, per germline. CDR3 in DNA: TGCGCCAGCAGCTACGGGGCAGTTGGTTTGACAGATACGCAGTATTTT. As protein: CASSYGAVGLTDTQYF.

This clonotype was seen a handful of times. This chain uses TRBV6-1 with TRBJ2-2; D is unclear. This CDR3 contains 13 residues. V lost 3 bases and J lost 7, with 9 bases in between. CDR1 and CDR2 from the germline V gene are MNHNS and SASEGT. CDR3 amino acids: CASSEVPGGELFF. The CDR3 DNA reads as TGTGCCAGCAGTGAGGTACCCGGCGGGGAGCTGTTTTTT.

The CDR3 protein is CASSLGEYTGELFF. The CDR3, as DNA: TGTGCCAGCAGCCTAGGAGAATACACCGGGGAGCTGTTTTTT. The genes are TRBV5-4 and TRBJ2-2; no definite D call. This CDR3 comprises 14 residues. Germline V gene lookup returns CDR1 SGHNT and CDR2 YYREEE (reference sequence). The V end lost 4 bases, the J end lost 3 bases, and 10 bases lay between the germline ends.

This chain links TRBV4-2 with TRBJ2-3; 11 bases line up with TRBD2. The CDR3 is 20 amino acids. The J segment lost 4 bases and the V segment lost 0 bases, leaving 15 bases of the junction unmatched. The germline V gene has CDR1 LGHNA and CDR2 YNFKEQ. CDR3 in amino acids: CASSQETSGGPLGIADTQYF. CDR3 nucleotides: TGTGCCAGCAGCCAAGAAACTAGCGGGGGCCCGTTGGGGATAGCAGATACGCAGTATTTT.

This clonotype was picked up a small number of times. The chain joins TRBV2 to TRBJ2-3; no clear D gene. The CDR3 is made up of 19 amino acids. Trimming took 3 bases from V and 0 from J, leaving 22 bases between them. Germline CDR1 is SNHLY and CDR2 is FYNNEI. CDR3 nucleotides: TGTGCCAGCAGTGACCCCTCCCTCGCCGGGTCGTCTAGCACAGATACGCAGTATTTT. Protein product: CASSDPSLAGSSSTDTQYF.

There are many counts of this clonotype. The rearrangement uses TRBV12-3 or TRBV12-4 and TRBJ2-7; D is uncertain. With 5 bases removed from V and 0 bases from J, the gap between germline ends came to 11 bases. The length of the CDR3 is 14 residues. CDR3 residues: CASSPAVSSYEQYF. CDR3 nucleotides: TGTGCCAGCAGTCCGGCGGTTAGCTCCTACGAGCAGTACTTC.